The 30 T cell receptor beta chains listed next were all sequenced from one sample in a study of shared clonotypes between healthy human individuals. Profiled with immunoSEQ multiplex PCR; TCRdb holds only in-frame clones, not every one. This table has 1,400,000 or so clones, 98% to 99% appearing once. The specimen was naive CD4+ T cells sorted from blood. As to subset: CD45RA+ positively selected. Receptors originate from a man aged 25 to 40 in good health.

With regard to this clone: Other DNA sequences within the sample encode an identical CDR3. This chain uses TRBV29-1 with TRBJ1-5; D remains unclear. Trimming took off 4 bases at V and 0 bases at J, with 4 bases between the two ends. This CDR3 has 12 residues. The germline gives CDR1 SQVTM, CDR2 ANQGSEA. The CDR3 DNA sequence: TGCAGCGTTGGGAGTAGCAATCAGCCCCAGCATTTT. Its protein is CSVGSSNQPQHF. Looking up the rest from reference TRBV29-1 and TRBJ1-5 gives the full variable domain: SAVISQKPSRDICQRGTSLTIQCQVDSQVTMMFWYRQQPGQSLTLIATANQGSEATYESGFVIDKFPISRPNLTFSTLTVSNMSPEDSSIYLCSVGSSNQPQHFGDGTRLSIL.

The V gene is TRBV5-1, the J gene TRBJ2-7; D unresolved. Germline V lookup: CDR1 SGHRS, CDR2 YFSETQ. The V gene lost 4 bases and the J gene lost 2 bases, with 10 bases spanning the gap. This CDR3 is built from 13 residues. For the CDR3, the DNA is TGCGCCAGCAGCCCCCTGGCGGCCTACGAGCAGTACTTC. Translation gives CASSPLAAYEQYF.

V gene TRBV2 combines with J gene TRBJ2-1, with 7 nucleotides matching TRBD2. V lost 4 bases, J lost 5 bases, and 2 bases stayed unmatched. Looked up from germline, CDR1 is SNHLY and CDR2 is FYNNEI. This CDR3 has 13 amino acids. The CDR3 DNA reads TGTGCCAGCAGTGGGGACTACAACAATGAGCAGTTCTTC. This translates into CASSGDYNNEQFF.

The V call is TRBV7-3, the J call TRBJ1-1, with D tentatively TRBD1 (5 bases). The CDR3 has 13 amino acids. V lost 5 bases and J lost 0, with 7 bases in between. Per germline, CDR1 SGHTA and CDR2 FQGTGA. The CDR3 region has the DNA TGTGCCAGCAGCCAACAGGTGAACACTGAAGCTTTCTTT. Translation gives CASSQQVNTEAFF.

The gene calls are TRBV7-8 and TRBJ2-3, with D perhaps being TRBD1 or TRBD2 (5 bases each). Germline CDR1 SGHVS, CDR2 FQNEAQ. The CDR3 is made up of 13 amino acids. With 2 bases removed from V and 4 bases from J, the gap between germline ends came to 7 bases. This chain's CDR3 is CASSLQGPDTQYF. CDR3 in DNA: TGTGCCAGCAGCTTACAGGGACCAGATACGCAGTATTTT.

The rearrangement joins TRBV18 to TRBJ2-7; 8 nucleotides agree with TRBD1. With V trimmed by 3 bases and J by 5 bases, 9 bases remained unmatched. The CDR3 spans 15 residues. Germline CDR1 reads KGHSH; CDR2 reads LQKENI. In DNA, the CDR3 is TGTGCCAGCTCACCTTACCGGGACAGGATCCACGAGCAGTACTTC. Translated: CASSPYRDRIHEQYF.

The rearrangement joins TRBV5-1 to TRBJ2-7, with D perhaps matching TRBD1 or TRBD2 (5 bases each). CDR3 length equals 14 residues. With 1 base removed from V and 9 bases from J, the gap between germline ends came to 17 bases. The germline gives CDR1 SGHRS, CDR2 YFSETQ. CDR3 coding DNA: TGCGCCAGCAGCTTGTTGGCGGAACCTGGGGGGCAGTACTTC. This translates into CASSLLAEPGGQYF.

This clone was detected once. CDR3 in DNA: TGTGCCAGTAGTATAGGGTCAAGTTATAGCAATCAGCCCCAGCATTTT. Its protein is CASSIGSSYSNQPQHF. The rearrangement links TRBV19 to TRBJ1-5; D remains ambiguous. V lost 1 base and J 0 bases, leaving 10 bases between the germline ends. CDR3 size: 16 residues. Germline assignment: CDR1 LNHDA and CDR2 SQIVND (reference sequence). The complete variable domain, with remaining parts taken from reference TRBV19 and TRBJ1-5, reads DGGITQSPKYLFRKEGQNVTLSCEQNLNHDAMYWYRQDPGQGLRLIYYSQIVNDFQKGDIAEGYSVSREKKESFPLTVTSAQKNPTAFYLCASSIGSSYSNQPQHFGDGTRLSIL.

This clone is a singleton in its sample. V gene TRBV5-1 combines with J gene TRBJ2-3, with 8 bases identical to TRBD2. Per germline, CDR1 SGHRS and CDR2 YFSETQ. Trimming at V came to 0 bases and at J to 2 bases, leaving 11 bases not matched to a gene. CDR3 length: 18 amino acids. The CDR3 protein is CASSLAVLSGGPTDTQYF. The CDR3 bases are TGCGCCAGCAGCTTGGCGGTTCTGTCGGGAGGGCCCACAGATACGCAGTATTTT.

Only one count was recorded for this clone. The chain links TRBV5-1 to TRBJ2-3; 8 bases align to TRBD1. CDR1 and CDR2 (germline): SGHRS, YFSETQ. There are 15 residues in the CDR3. J was trimmed by 2 bases and V by 4 bases; bases with no gene match: 6. The CDR3 DNA reads TGCGCCAGCAGCCTCGGACAGGGAGTCACAGATACGCAGTATTTT. Translating it yields CASSLGQGVTDTQYF.

In regard to this clone: Different DNA sequences within this sample yield the same CDR3. CDR3 DNA sequence: TGTGCCAGCAGTGATAGGGGGCAGGAGACCCAGTACTTC. Protein: CASSDRGQETQYF. The rearrangement joins TRBV2 to TRBJ2-5, with TRBD1 identical over 7 bases. The CDR3 totals 13 residues. V was clipped by 3 bases and J by 5 bases; unmatched bases: 3. Germline V lookup: CDR1 SNHLY, CDR2 FYNNEI.

The chain links TRBV6-4 to TRBJ2-3; 10 nucleotides align to TRBD2. The junction had 3 bases not matched to a gene; V was cut back by 6 bases and J by 3 bases. There are 14 residues in the CDR3. Germline V gene data show CDR1 as MRHNA and CDR2 as SNTAGT. The CDR3, as DNA: TGTGCCAGCAGCCAGCGGGAGGGTACAGATACGCAGTATTTT. It specifies CASSQREGTDTQYF.

This chain links TRBV9 with TRBJ2-1; 8 bases agree with TRBD2. This CDR3 region has 15 residues. Germline V gene data show CDR1 as SGDLS and CDR2 as YYNGEE. V was clipped by 0 bases and J by 9 bases; unmatched bases: 8. The DNA of the CDR3 is TGTGCCAGCAGCGTAGACGCAGCGGGAGCGATTGAGCAGTTCTTC. It translates to CASSVDAAGAIEQFF.

The V call is TRBV11-2, the J call TRBJ2-5, with D hard to call. The CDR3 loop spans 12 amino acids. CDR1 SGHAT and CDR2 FQNNGV come from the germline V gene. V gave up 5 bases and J gave up 5 bases, with 9 bases separating them. The CDR3 region is CASSLSVETQYF. The CDR3, as DNA: TGTGCCAGCAGCCTGAGTGTTGAGACCCAGTACTTC.

This clone has only one observation. The chain combines TRBV19 with TRBJ2-7; D uncertain. This CDR3 region has 14 residues. CDR1 is LNHDA and CDR2 is SQIVND in the germline V gene (reference sequence). The germline V and J ends were trimmed by 5 bases and 2 bases, with 13 bases remaining between them. CDR3 protein: CASSLGQSTYEQYF. The CDR3 DNA is TGTGCCAGTAGTCTGGGTCAATCCACCTACGAGCAGTACTTC.

The rearrangement uses TRBV30 and TRBJ2-2, with TRBD2 matching over 10 bases. The CDR3 is 17 residues long. The V gene's germline CDR1 is GTSNPN and CDR2 SVGIG (reference sequence). The V segment lost 3 bases and the J segment 7 bases; nucleotides outside the gene matches: 14. The CDR3 spells CAWRGLMGLAIGGELFF. The DNA of the CDR3 is TGTGCCTGGAGGGGGTTGATGGGACTAGCGATTGGCGGGGAGCTGTTTTTT.

In this sample, this clone turned up once. This chain links TRBV4-3 with TRBJ2-3, with D unresolved. The CDR3 is 16 residues long. Trimming left V 4 bases short and J 0 bases short, with 14 bases between. Germline CDR1 reads LGHNA; CDR2 reads YSLEER. The CDR3 spells CASSLNSRYSTDTQYF. The CDR3 DNA reads as TGCGCCAGCAGCCTAAACAGCAGGTATAGCACAGATACGCAGTATTTT.

The CDR3, as DNA: TGTGCCAGTAGTTTCACCAGGAGCTACGAGCAGTACTTC. Its protein product is CASSFTRSYEQYF. The V gene is TRBV19, the J gene TRBJ2-7, with D unresolved. Deletions cut 5 bases from V and 3 bases from J, with 11 bases between. CDR1 is LNHDA and CDR2 is SQIVND in the germline V gene (reference sequence). The CDR3 runs to 13 residues.

The gene calls are TRBV11-3 and TRBJ2-5; 9 positions agree with TRBD2. Germline V gene data show CDR1 as SGHNT and CDR2 as YENEEA. The trim removed 1 base at V and 5 bases at J, leaving 8 bases unmatched. There are 16 residues in the CDR3. The CDR3 DNA sequence: TGTGCCAGCAGCTTAGTGGCGGGAGGGCCTCGTGAGACCCAGTACTTC. This encodes CASSLVAGGPRETQYF. Complete variable domain (other parts from reference TRBV11-3 and TRBJ2-5): EAGVVQSPRYKIIEKKQPVAFWCNPISGHNTLYWYLQNLGQGPELLIRYENEEAVDDSQLPKDRFSAERLKGVDSTLKIQPAELGDSAVYLCASSLVAGGPRETQYFGPGTRLLVL.

V usage is TRBV6-6 and J usage is TRBJ2-2; TRBD2 might be the D (5 bases). The CDR3 is 14 residues long. Trimming took 6 bases from V and 2 from J, leaving 10 bases between them. Germline V gene sequence: CDR1 MNHNY, CDR2 SVGAGI (reference sequence). The DNA for the CDR3 is TGTGCCAGCAGAACAAGCGGAAACACCGGGGAGCTGTTTTTT. It yields the protein CASRTSGNTGELFF.

V gene TRBV4-1 combines with J gene TRBJ1-2; weak D call: TRBD1 (6 bases). CDR1 is MGHRA and CDR2 is YSYEKL in the germline V gene. The CDR3 loop spans 18 amino acids. V lost 1 base to trimming and J lost 8 bases, with 26 bases between them. The CDR3 coding sequence is TGCGCCAGCAGCCAAGGGAGTACGGTAACGGGGGGGCGTAGAGGCTACACCTTC. Translating it yields CASSQGSTVTGGRRGYTF.

V is TRBV11-2 and J is TRBJ2-7, with 10 bases fitting TRBD1. Unmatched junction bases numbered 10, after V lost 1 base and J lost 4 bases. This CDR3 has 17 amino acids. CDR1 SGHAT and CDR2 FQNNGV come from the germline V gene. This CDR3 is CASSLGLFGTGEYEQYF. The CDR3, as DNA: TGTGCCAGCAGCTTAGGCTTATTCGGGACAGGGGAATACGAGCAGTACTTC.

This sequence joins TRBV5-1 and TRBJ2-4; 10 bases are shared with TRBD1. There are 19 residues in the CDR3. Trimming removed 2 bases from V and 0 bases from J; junction bases left unmatched: 11. Per the germline V gene, CDR1 is SGHRS and CDR2 is YFSETQ. The CDR3 region is CASSLGQGVNKLAKNIQYF. CDR3 nucleotide sequence: TGCGCCAGCAGCTTAGGACAGGGGGTGAACAAATTAGCCAAAAACATTCAGTACTTC.

A note on this clone: The junction departs from the called germline gene at one end, perhaps through a read error. The rearrangement uses TRBV7-2 and TRBJ2-3, with D unclear. The CDR3 totals 12 residues. Germline V gene lookup returns CDR1 SGHTA and CDR2 FQGNSA. CDR3: CAGREGTDTQYF. Here the CDR3 DNA reads TGTGCCGGCAGAGAAGGGACAGATACGCAGTATTTT.

The chain is built from TRBV28 and TRBJ2-1; 12 bases fit TRBD2. J lost 0 bases, V lost 2 bases, and 23 bases had no gene match. This CDR3 contains 24 residues. CDR1 and CDR2 from the germline V gene are MDHEN and SYDVKM. In DNA form, the CDR3 reads TGTGCCAGCAGTTTAGGTCCGACAGGGGGCCCGGGACTAGCGGGTCCTAGCTCCTACAATGAGCAGTTCTTC. This encodes CASSLGPTGGPGLAGPSSYNEQFF. Based on the CDR3 plus reference TRBV28 and TRBJ2-1, the full variable domain is DVKVTQSSRYLVKRTGEKVFLECVQDMDHENMFWYRQDPGLGLRLIYFSYDVKMKEKGDIPEGYSVSREKKERFSLILESASTNQTSMYLCASSLGPTGGPGLAGPSSYNEQFFGPGTRLTVL.

The V and J genes are TRBV28 and TRBJ2-2; 7 bases fit TRBD2. CDR1 is MDHEN, CDR2 SYDVKM, per germline. The V gene end was trimmed by 6 bases and the J gene end by 4 bases; junction bases not matched to a gene: 17. This CDR3 spans 18 amino acids. The CDR3 DNA reads TGTGCCAGCAGACCCATCCCCCACGGCGGGAGTAGCACCGGGGAGCTGTTTTTT. Translating it yields CASRPIPHGGSSTGELFF.

This sequence joins TRBV18 and TRBJ2-1, with D tentatively TRBD1 (6 bases). Trimming took 1 base from V and 2 from J, leaving 12 bases between them. This CDR3 has 16 residues. The V gene's germline CDR1 is KGHSH and CDR2 LQKENI. Written as DNA, the CDR3 is TGTGCCAGCTCACCACAGGTCCAGGGGCCCTACAATGAGCAGTTCTTC. Its translation: CASSPQVQGPYNEQFF.

The chain is built from TRBV7-2 and TRBJ2-1; D is unresolved. This CDR3 has 14 amino acids. V was shortened by 1 base and J by 6 bases, with 10 bases between the two germline ends. CDR1 and CDR2 from the germline V gene are SGHTA and FQGNSA. CDR3 amino acids: CASSLVGFGNEQFF. The CDR3 DNA is TGTGCCAGCAGCTTAGTCGGTTTCGGCAATGAGCAGTTCTTC. Full variable domain (rest looked up from reference TRBV7-2 and TRBJ2-1): GAGVSQSPSNKVTEKGKDVELRCDPISGHTALYWYRQSLGQGLEFLIYFQGNSAPDKSGLPSDRFSAERTGGSVSTLTIQRTQQEDSAVYLCASSLVGFGNEQFFGPGTRLTVL.

J is TRBJ1-5 and V is TRBV27, with D possibly TRBD1 on 5 matching bases. In germline, CDR1 is MNHEY, CDR2 SMNVEV (reference sequence). CDR3 length: 15 residues. V gave up 4 bases and J gave up 6 bases, with 16 bases separating them. DNA of the CDR3: TGTGCCAGCAGTTACATGTGGGGCTTGGGTCAGCCCCAGCATTTT. Its translation: CASSYMWGLGQPQHF.

The chain employs TRBV4-1 and TRBJ1-1; tentatively, D is TRBD1 (5 bases). The V and J ends lost 6 bases and 0 bases respectively, with 11 bases between them. The CDR3 sequence is 14 residues long. The germline CDR1 and CDR2 sequences are MGHRA and YSYEKL. The CDR3 reads CASRTGPLNTEAFF. The DNA of the CDR3 is TGCGCCAGCAGGACGGGACCTTTGAACACTGAAGCTTTCTTT.